The 14 T cell receptor beta chains reported below all come from one sample, sequenced in a study of cytomegalovirus exposure and HLA in healthy donors. The PCR employed 60 Vbeta primers together with 13 Jbeta primers. Only in-frame clones appear in the TCRdb table, and some are missing; sequencing was by immunoSEQ multiplex PCR. The profile shows more than 150,000 clones, around 80% of them singletons. Sequencing was done on a sample of PBMCs. These TCRs come from a man aged 35 to 55 in good health and CMV-seronegative.

V and J are TRBV30 and TRBJ1-1, with D possibly matching TRBD1 (6 bases). The CDR3 runs 16 residues. Germline CDR1 and CDR2: GTSNPN and SVGIG (reference sequence). Trimming pared 2 bases from V and 1 base from J, leaving 17 bases between. The CDR3 DNA sequence: TGTGCCTGGAGTCATCCCTCAGGGGCACGGAACACTGAAGCTTTCTTT. The encoded protein is CAWSHPSGARNTEAFF.

The chain carries TRBV19 and TRBJ2-3, with TRBD2 matching over 7 bases. Germline assignment: CDR1 LNHDA and CDR2 SQIVND (reference sequence). The length of the CDR3 is 16 residues. With 1 base clipped from V and 0 bases from J, the junction kept 4 bases outside the gene matches. The CDR3 DNA follows: TGTGCCAGTAGTATAGTGGGAGGGCTTAGCACAGATACGCAGTATTTT. Protein product: CASSIVGGLSTDTQYF.

The chain joins TRBV9 to TRBJ2-2; 12 bases fit TRBD2. The germline V gene encodes CDR1 SGDLS and CDR2 YYNGEE. This CDR3 region has 16 residues. Germline trimming cut 0 bases from V and 7 bases from J; bases unmatched to any gene: 4. The CDR3 reads CASSVGLAGDDGELFF. As DNA, the CDR3 is TGTGCCAGCAGCGTAGGACTAGCGGGAGACGACGGGGAGCTGTTTTTT. The full variable domain, rest sourced from reference TRBV9 and TRBJ2-2, is DSGVTQTPKHLITATGQRVTLRCSPRSGDLSVYWYQQSLDQGLQFLIQYYNGEERAKGNILERFSAQQFPDLHSELNLSSLELGDSALYFCASSVGLAGDDGELFFGEGSRLTVL.

The CDR3, as DNA: TGCGCCAGCAGCTTGGTTGACAGGGGAGGTTCACCCCTCCACTTT. This codes for CASSLVDRGGSPLHF. The J gene is TRBJ1-6, the V gene TRBV5-1; TRBD1 aligns across 8 bases. Germline lookup yields CDR1 SGHRS and CDR2 YFSETQ. Losses at the gene ends were 0 bases for V and 9 bases for J; bases not matched to a gene: 5. This CDR3 contains 15 residues.

The chain employs TRBV6-6 and TRBJ2-7; 9 nucleotides line up with TRBD1. The CDR3 spans 12 residues. CDR1 and CDR2 (germline): MNHNY, SVGAGI (reference sequence). Trimming cost V 5 bases and J 11 bases; bases outside gene matches: 7. Written as DNA, the CDR3 is TGTGCCAGCAGTAACCGGGACAGGGAGGAGTACGTC. Translating it yields CASSNRDREEYV.

This sequence joins TRBV9 and TRBJ2-3; 7 bases fit TRBD1. Germline CDR1 and CDR2: SGDLS and YYNGEE. The ends lost 3 bases at V and 0 bases at J; junction bases unmatched: 7. The CDR3 spans 16 residues. CDR3 sequence (DNA): TGTGCCAGCAGCGGAGACAGGGAACCTAGCACAGATACGCAGTATTTT. It encodes CASSGDREPSTDTQYF.

V gene TRBV11-3 combines with J gene TRBJ2-3; perhaps TRBD1 as D (5 bases). The CDR3 has 13 residues. Deletions cut 5 bases from V and 1 base from J, with 7 bases between. Germline CDR1 SGHNT, CDR2 YENEEA. CDR3 bases: TGTGCCAGCAGCGGGGCCCGCACAGATACGCAGTATTTT. Translation: CASSGARTDTQYF.

The V gene is TRBV19, the J gene TRBJ2-7; D is possibly TRBD1 (7 bases). Between the trimmed V and J ends, which lost 2 bases and 4 bases, there was a span of 15 bases. The CDR3 has 15 amino acids. Germline V lookup: CDR1 LNHDA, CDR2 SQIVND (reference sequence). CDR3 sequence: CASSISGGGRYEQYF. CDR3 DNA sequence: TGTGCCAGTAGTATATCAGGAGGGGGCAGGTACGAGCAGTACTTC. The entire variable domain, with the rest obtained from reference TRBV19 and TRBJ2-7, is as follows: DGGITQSPKYLFRKEGQNVTLSCEQNLNHDAMYWYRQDPGQGLRLIYYSQIVNDFQKGDIAEGYSVSREKKESFPLTVTSAQKNPTAFYLCASSISGGGRYEQYFGPGTRLTVT.

The chain carries TRBV4-2 and TRBJ2-1, with 11 bases aligning to TRBD2. The V and J ends lost 1 base and 7 bases, in that order; junction bases with no gene match: 9. CDR3 length: 17 amino acids. Looked up from germline, CDR1 is LGHNA and CDR2 is YNFKEQ. In DNA, the CDR3 is TGTGCCAGCAGCCAAGGGTTTCTAGCGGGAGGCGGGAATGAGCAGTTCTTC. Encoded protein: CASSQGFLAGGGNEQFF.

The chain is built from TRBV6-6 and TRBJ1-1; TRBD1 agrees at 10 bases. The CDR3 totals 15 residues. The germline gives CDR1 MNHNY, CDR2 SVGAGI (reference sequence). V shed 5 bases, J shed 4 bases, and the junction held 7 bases outside the gene matches. In nucleotides, the CDR3 is TGTGCCAGCAGTCCACAGACAGGGGGCAGCACTGAAGCTTTCTTT. Protein product: CASSPQTGGSTEAFF.

This clone was counted a few times. The chain recombines TRBV7-2 with TRBJ2-5; D is unresolved. Trimming stripped 5 bases from V and 5 bases from J, with 6 bases between. CDR3 length: 11 residues. Germline V gene sequence: CDR1 SGHTA, CDR2 FQGNSA. CDR3 nucleotide sequence: TGTGCCAGCAGCCCCCATGAGACCCAGTACTTC. Translation gives CASSPHETQYF.

This clone was seen a single time. The rearrangement links TRBV2 to TRBJ2-4; weak D call: TRBD2 (5 bases). Germline-derived CDR1 and CDR2 are SNHLY and FYNNEI. This CDR3 has 13 amino acids. V shed 7 bases and J shed 0 bases, with 7 bases lying between them. The DNA for the CDR3 is TGTGCCAGCAACGGACTAGCCAAAAACATTCAGTACTTC. Protein sequence: CASNGLAKNIQYF.

This clone has only one observation. The chain combines TRBV11-2 with TRBJ2-1; possibly TRBD2 for D (6 bases). The CDR3 length is 16 residues. Trimming shortened V by 2 bases and J by 7 bases, and 18 bases separated the two germline ends. Germline V gene data show CDR1 as SGHAT and CDR2 as FQNNGV. Here the CDR3 DNA reads TGTGCCAGCAGCTTAACTAACCAGGGAGGTACGAATGAGCAGTTCTTC. Amino acids: CASSLTNQGGTNEQFF.

This clone was observed a handful of times. The chain employs TRBV2 and TRBJ2-7, with 9 bases matching TRBD1. The CDR3 sequence is 17 residues long. V was clipped by 5 bases and J by 3 bases; unmatched bases: 14. Germline V gene lookup returns CDR1 SNHLY and CDR2 FYNNEI. The CDR3 reads CASSKLYGTGNFYEQYF. The CDR3 DNA follows: TGTGCCAGCAGTAAGTTGTACGGGACAGGGAATTTCTACGAGCAGTACTTC.